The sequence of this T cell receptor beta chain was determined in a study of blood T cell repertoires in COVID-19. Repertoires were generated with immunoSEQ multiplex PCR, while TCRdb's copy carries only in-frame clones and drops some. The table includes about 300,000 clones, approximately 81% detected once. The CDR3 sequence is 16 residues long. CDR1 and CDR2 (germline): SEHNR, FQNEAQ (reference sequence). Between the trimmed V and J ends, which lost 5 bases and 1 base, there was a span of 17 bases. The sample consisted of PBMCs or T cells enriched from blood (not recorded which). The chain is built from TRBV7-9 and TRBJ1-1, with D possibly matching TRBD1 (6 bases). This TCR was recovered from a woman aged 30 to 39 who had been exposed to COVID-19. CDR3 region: CASSRDRTIENTEAFF. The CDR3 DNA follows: TGTGCCAGCAGCCGAGACAGGACGATTGAGAACACTGAAGCTTTCTTT.